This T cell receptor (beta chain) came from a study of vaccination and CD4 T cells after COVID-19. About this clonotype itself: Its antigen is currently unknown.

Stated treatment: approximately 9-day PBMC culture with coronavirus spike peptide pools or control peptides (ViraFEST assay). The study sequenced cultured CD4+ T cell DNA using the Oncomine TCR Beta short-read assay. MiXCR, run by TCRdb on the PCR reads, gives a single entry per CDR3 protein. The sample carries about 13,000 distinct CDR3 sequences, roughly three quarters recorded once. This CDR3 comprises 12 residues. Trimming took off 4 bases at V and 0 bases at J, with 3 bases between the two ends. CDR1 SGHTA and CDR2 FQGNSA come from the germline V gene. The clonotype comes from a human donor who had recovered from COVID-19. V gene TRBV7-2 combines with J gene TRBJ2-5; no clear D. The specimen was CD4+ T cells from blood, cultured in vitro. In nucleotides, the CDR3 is TGTGCCAGCAGCTCCTACCAAGAGACCCAGTACTTC. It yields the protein CASSSYQETQYF.